This TCR beta chain was recorded in a study of blood T cell repertoires in COVID-19. Using immunoSEQ multiplex PCR, the repertoire was profiled, and TCRdb retains in-frame clones only, with some absent. The repertoire holds around 200,000 clones, with around 85% as singletons. CDR3 size: 11 residues. The germline CDR1 and CDR2 sequences are GTSNPN and SVGIG (reference sequence). The ends were cut back, 3 bases at V and 5 bases at J, with 7 bases in the middle. On this clone: Other DNA variants within this sample encode the same CDR3.

This TCR derives from a woman aged 25 to 39 who had recovered from COVID-19. V usage is TRBV30 and J usage is TRBJ1-2; maybe TRBD1 (6 bases). Sequencing was carried out using PBMCs or T cells enriched from blood (not recorded which). The CDR3 sequence: CAWSRGYGYTF. Written as DNA, the CDR3 is TGTGCCTGGAGCAGGGGATATGGCTACACCTTC. Complete variable domain (other parts from reference TRBV30 and TRBJ1-2): SQTIHQWPATLVQPVGSPLSLECTVEGTSNPNLYWYRQAAGRGLQLLFYSVGIGQISSEVPQNLSASRPQDRQFILSSKKLLLSDSGFYLCAWSRGYGYTFGSGTRLTVV.